These 24 T cell receptor beta chains originate from one sample sequenced in a study of a mutant IDH1 vaccine in newly diagnosed glioma. Noted time point: week 23, last vaccination. All doses held 300 ug of mutant IDH1 20-mer peptide, with topical imiquimod. The protocol was immunoSEQ multiplex PCR, while the TCRdb copy is restricted to in-frame clones and leaves out a portion. The data hold around 76,000 clones, with more than 80% observed a single time. No antigen has been assigned to these receptors. The source was PBMCs, collected from a glioma patient whose treatment included an IDH1 peptide vaccine. The receptor set was obtained from a woman aged 45-65 years with glioma.

The CDR3 coding sequence is TGTGCCAGCAGCTTGGGAAGGTGGAACACTGAAGCTTTCTTT. Protein sequence: CASSLGRWNTEAFF. The chain is built from TRBV5-6 and TRBJ1-1; D not resolved. V dropped 0 bases and J dropped 1 base, with 7 bases sitting between them. The CDR3 sequence is 14 residues long. CDR1 is SGHDT and CDR2 is YYEEEE in the germline V gene.

The chain carries TRBV7-3 and TRBJ2-2; TRBD1 aligns across 8 bases. This CDR3 contains 14 residues. Looked up from germline, CDR1 is SGHTA and CDR2 is FQGTGA. Unmatched junction bases numbered 4, after V lost 5 bases and J lost 5 bases. CDR3 coding DNA: TGTGCCAGCAGCCGGACAGGGTCGACCGGGGAGCTGTTTTTT. Translated: CASSRTGSTGELFF.

The chain is built from TRBV19 and TRBJ1-1; 7 positions match TRBD1. The V and J ends lost 11 bases and 0 bases, in that order; junction bases with no gene match: 6. This CDR3 has 13 amino acids. Looked up from germline, CDR1 is LNHDA and CDR2 is SQIVND (reference sequence). The CDR3 loop reads CAVEGQLNTEAFF. Written as DNA, the CDR3 is TGTGCCGTCGAGGGACAGTTGAACACTGAAGCTTTCTTT.

The chain couples TRBV7-8 to TRBJ2-1; no firm D call. The CDR3 is 16 residues long. With 5 bases removed from V and 1 base from J, the gap between germline ends came to 15 bases. From germline, CDR1 is SGHVS and CDR2 FQNEAQ. This CDR3 is CASSPFRFGSYNEQFF. In DNA, the CDR3 is TGTGCCAGCAGCCCGTTTAGGTTCGGGTCCTACAATGAGCAGTTCTTC.

This chain connects TRBV2 to TRBJ1-1; D remains ambiguous. V lost 4 bases and J 7 bases, leaving 10 bases between the germline ends. In germline, CDR1 is SNHLY, CDR2 FYNNEI. The CDR3 runs 12 residues. CDR3: CASSGEGDEAFF. CDR3 bases: TGTGCCAGCAGTGGTGAGGGAGATGAAGCTTTCTTT.

The CDR3 nucleotides read TGTGCCAGCCGCTATACTAATGAAAAACTGTTTTTT. It is translated as CASRYTNEKLFF. The rearrangement joins TRBV6-6 to TRBJ1-4; D ambiguous. Germline V gene data show CDR1 as MNHNY and CDR2 as SVGAGI (reference sequence). V was shortened by 8 bases and J by 2 bases, with 6 bases between the two germline ends. The CDR3 runs to 12 residues.

The V call is TRBV5-1, the J call TRBJ2-1, with 12 bases fitting TRBD2. The V gene's germline CDR1 is SGHRS and CDR2 YFSETQ. The CDR3 is made up of 17 amino acids. The trim removed 0 bases at V and 12 bases at J, leaving 13 bases unmatched. CDR3 in DNA: TGCGCCAGCAGCTTGGGGCGAGCTACTAGCGGGAGGACTAGGCAGTTCTTC. It specifies CASSLGRATSGRTRQFF.

This clone was seen a few times. The chain links TRBV28 to TRBJ1-1; unclear D gene. Germline CDR1 reads MDHEN; CDR2 reads SYDVKM. V lost 1 base to trimming and J lost 3 bases, with 0 bases between them. This CDR3 has 11 residues. CDR3 bases: TGTGCCAGCAGTTTATACACTGAAGCTTTCTTT. Translation gives CASSLYTEAFF.

The CDR3 spells CASSLGGTYEQYF. DNA for the CDR3: TGTGCCAGCAGCTTGGGCGGCACCTACGAGCAGTACTTC. The chain uses TRBV5-8 and TRBJ2-7; D is undetermined. V lost 0 bases and J lost 2, with 6 bases in between. The CDR3 totals 13 residues. Germline CDR1 reads SGHTS; CDR2 reads YDEGEE. Using reference TRBV5-8 and TRBJ2-7 for the parts outside the CDR3, the full variable domain is EAGVTQSPTHLIKTRGQQATLRCSPISGHTSVYWYQQALGLGLQFLLWYDEGEERNRGNFPPRFSGRQFPNYSSELNVNALELEDSALYLCASSLGGTYEQYFGPGTRLTVT.

This clone is a singleton in its sample. The V and J genes are TRBV7-2 and TRBJ2-3, with TRBD1 as a possible D gene (5 bases). Germline V gene data show CDR1 as SGHTA and CDR2 as FQGNSA. Trimming pared 2 bases from V and 4 bases from J, leaving 7 bases between. This CDR3 is built from 13 residues. This CDR3 reads CASSLQGADTQYF. The CDR3 DNA reads TGTGCCAGCAGCTTACAGGGTGCAGATACGCAGTATTTT. The whole variable domain, filled in from reference TRBV7-2 and TRBJ2-3, reads GAGVSQSPSNKVTEKGKDVELRCDPISGHTALYWYRQSLGQGLEFLIYFQGNSAPDKSGLPSDRFSAERTGGSVSTLTIQRTQQEDSAVYLCASSLQGADTQYFGPGTRLTVL.

V usage is TRBV28 and J usage is TRBJ1-2, with 10 bases identical to TRBD1. CDR1 and CDR2 from the germline V gene are MDHEN and SYDVKM. The CDR3 loop spans 16 amino acids. J gave up 7 bases and V 6 bases, and 14 bases lay outside the gene matches. The CDR3 region is CASSQNDPGQGFGYTF. In nucleotides, the CDR3 is TGTGCCAGCAGCCAAAACGATCCGGGACAGGGGTTTGGCTACACCTTC.

This chain uses TRBV5-4 with TRBJ2-5, with TRBD1 identical over 10 bases. Germline V gives CDR1 SGHNT, CDR2 YYREEE (reference sequence). This CDR3 has 16 amino acids. Losses at the gene ends were 0 bases for V and 5 bases for J; bases not matched to a gene: 7. The CDR3, as DNA: TGTGCCAGCAGCTTGGGACAGGGGGCCGCTAGGGAGACCCAGTACTTC. It is translated as CASSLGQGAARETQYF.

V is TRBV2 and J is TRBJ2-5; 7 positions agree with TRBD2. Germline V gives CDR1 SNHLY, CDR2 FYNNEI. The CDR3 runs to 14 residues. V was pared by 4 bases and J by 2 bases, with 4 bases of the junction left unmatched. The CDR3 here is CASSGGTIQETQYF. The CDR3 DNA sequence: TGTGCCAGCAGTGGGGGGACTATTCAAGAGACCCAGTACTTC.

The table lists this clone with a count of one. The chain has TRBV28 and TRBJ2-1, with 7 bases identical to TRBD1. CDR3 size: 15 residues. The V gene end was trimmed by 4 bases and the J gene end by 7 bases; junction bases not matched to a gene: 10. Germline V gives CDR1 MDHEN, CDR2 SYDVKM. The CDR3 bases are TGTGCCAGCAGTTATCAGCACACACAGGGGAATGAGCAGTTCTTC. It encodes CASSYQHTQGNEQFF.

This sequence joins TRBV9 and TRBJ2-1, with 11 positions matching TRBD1. The junction had 2 bases not matched to a gene; V was cut back by 4 bases and J by 2 bases. The CDR3 is made up of 15 amino acids. Germline CDR1 reads SGDLS; CDR2 reads YYNGEE. CDR3 DNA sequence: TGTGCCAGCAGCATGGGACAGGGGGCCTACAATGAGCAGTTCTTC. Amino acid sequence: CASSMGQGAYNEQFF.

The V call is TRBV28, the J call TRBJ2-7; D possibly matches TRBD1 or TRBD2 (5 bases each). V gave up 5 bases and J gave up 7 bases, with 21 bases separating them. Germline loops: CDR1 MDHEN, CDR2 SYDVKM. The length of the CDR3 is 15 residues. CDR3 nucleotides: TGTGCCAGCAGTAGCCGGGACGAGGGAAAGGGGGAGCAGTACTTC. This codes for CASSSRDEGKGEQYF.

The rearrangement links TRBV7-9 to TRBJ2-7, with D tentatively TRBD2 (5 bases). Germline assignment: CDR1 SEHNR and CDR2 FQNEAQ (reference sequence). This CDR3 comprises 15 residues. Trimming removed 4 bases from V and 2 bases from J, with 15 bases in between. The CDR3: CASSSGWDIPYEQYF. DNA of the CDR3: TGTGCCAGCAGCTCGGGATGGGATATACCCTACGAGCAGTACTTC.

The genes are TRBV10-1 and TRBJ2-3; TRBD1 is a possible D gene (6 bases). Germline V CDR1 and CDR2: WNHNN, SYGVQD (reference sequence). V was clipped by 3 bases and J by 4 bases, with 20 bases between them. The CDR3 extends over 17 amino acids. CDR3 coding DNA: TGCGCCAGCAGTGATTCTGGATGGGGGCCACCGCCAGATACGCAGTATTTT. This sequence encodes CASSDSGWGPPPDTQYF.

The rearrangement links TRBV7-9 to TRBJ2-2, with D uncertain. The CDR3 totals 12 residues. Germline V lookup: CDR1 SEHNR, CDR2 FQNEAQ (reference sequence). The germline V and J ends were trimmed by 8 bases and 5 bases, with 9 bases remaining between them. The CDR3 spells CASGEATGELFF. The CDR3 DNA reads TGTGCCAGCGGCGAAGCTACCGGGGAGCTGTTTTTT.

About this clone: The sample contains more than one DNA sequence encoding this CDR3. The chain links TRBV11-2 to TRBJ2-1; D gene ambiguous. The CDR3 covers 12 residues. V was clipped by 2 bases and J by 4 bases, with 3 bases between them. Germline lookup yields CDR1 SGHAT and CDR2 FQNNGV. DNA for the CDR3: TGTGCCAGCAGCTTACAGTACAATGAGCAGTTCTTC. It yields the protein CASSLQYNEQFF.

This clone was picked up a small number of times. The chain carries TRBV4-2 and TRBJ2-7, with 8 bases fitting TRBD2. Trimming took 3 bases from V and 5 from J; bases not matched to a gene: 9. The CDR3 covers 15 residues. Germline V gene lookup returns CDR1 LGHNA and CDR2 YNFKEQ. The CDR3 nucleotides read TGTGCCAGCAGCCACGAGCCGGGACTAGTTAACGAGCAGTACTTC. This translates into CASSHEPGLVNEQYF.

The chain joins TRBV28 to TRBJ2-7, with 7 bases lining up with TRBD2. The CDR3 sequence is 16 residues long. Per germline, CDR1 MDHEN and CDR2 SYDVKM. The V gene end was trimmed by 6 bases and the J gene end by 0 bases; junction bases not matched to a gene: 11. The CDR3: CASRPLRGLHSYEQYF. The CDR3 bases are TGTGCCAGCAGACCTCTCCGGGGACTACACTCCTACGAGCAGTACTTC.

The rearrangement joins TRBV7-3 to TRBJ1-2; 7 bases map to TRBD1. V shed 5 bases, J shed 3 bases, and the junction held 12 bases outside the gene matches. Germline V CDR1 and CDR2: SGHTA, FQGTGA. This CDR3 is 16 amino acids long. The CDR3 coding sequence is TGTGCCAGCAGCAACGGCGCGACAGGGAGCGACTATGGCTACACCTTC. Protein sequence: CASSNGATGSDYGYTF.

In DNA form, the CDR3 reads TGTGCCAGCAGCACCCAAACAGGGGGCCCCTACGAGCAGTACTTC. Its protein product is CASSTQTGGPYEQYF. This sequence joins TRBV7-2 and TRBJ2-7, with TRBD1 identical over 9 bases. V dropped 5 bases and J dropped 2; count of bases not matched to a gene: 7. CDR1 SGHTA and CDR2 FQGNSA come from the germline V gene. The CDR3 has 15 residues.